This is a list of T cell receptor beta chains from one sample in a study of T cell clones after liver transplantation. The repertoire was sequenced with immunoSEQ multiplex PCR; TCRdb's copy has only in-frame clones and lacks some. This sample carries around 78,000 clones, 75% to 90% of them seen once, and the ten largest clones take less than 3%. Sequenced material: CD4+ T cells from blood, taken at the 22-month timepoint. Receptors originate from a human patient who received a liver transplant. Among the T cells, some may be from the graft donor. Both conserved end residues are part of each CDR3. The order of the fields is D gene, J gene, V gene, CDR3 length, clone size, CDR3 protein, CDR3 DNA. A D gene is named only where the DNA matches it firmly. Expanded clones get a size class; other rows say once, few or many, or leave the size out.

NA	TRBJ1-5	TRBV6-6	14	NA	CASSRLTTGQPQHF	TGTGCCAGCAGTCGGCTCACAACGGGTCAGCCCCAGCATTTT
TRBD1	TRBJ1-3	TRBV18	16	NA	CASSNRGRISGNTIYF	TGTGCCAGCTCAAACAGGGGACGGATCTCTGGAAACACCATATATTTT
TRBD2	TRBJ2-1	TRBV7-9	16	NA	CASSLASGGPYNEQFF	TGTGCCAGCAGCCTCGCTAGCGGGGGGCCCTACAATGAGCAGTTCTTC
NA	TRBJ2-3	TRBV7-3	12	few	CASSSDFSTQYF	TGTGCCAGCAGCTCAGACTTCTCTACGCAGTATTTT
TRBD1	TRBJ2-2	TRBV4-1	15	NA	CASSQVFRGTGELFF	TGCGCCAGCAGCCAAGTTTTCAGGGGGACCGGGGAGCTGTTTTTT
NA	TRBJ2-7	TRBV10-3	14	NA	CASRGDLTYYEQYF	TGTGCCTCCAGGGGGGACCTAACGTACTACGAGCAGTACTTC
TRBD2	TRBJ2-2	TRBV18	17	NA	CASSPSWSGASTGELFF	TGTGCCAGCTCACCTTCCTGGAGCGGGGCAAGCACCGGGGAGCTGTTTTTT
NA	TRBJ2-7	TRBV21-1	10	NA	CASRGHEQYF	TGTGCCAGCAGGGGCCACGAGCAGTACTTC
TRBD2	TRBJ2-5	TRBV18	17	NA	CASSPRTSGMSRETQYF	TGTGCCAGCTCACCAAGGACTAGCGGGATGTCTAGGGAGACCCAGTACTTC
TRBD1	TRBJ1-2	TRBV6-6	14	once	CASSRDRTNYGYTF	TGTGCCAGCAGCCGGGACAGAACTAACTATGGCTACACCTTC
NA	TRBJ1-5	TRBV6-1	14	NA	CASSQEWAGQPQHF	TGTGCCAGCAGCCAAGAATGGGCGGGTCAGCCCCAGCATTTT
TRBD2	TRBJ2-7	TRBV4-2	13	NA	CASRAGGSNEQYF	TGTGCCAGCAGGGCGGGGGGCTCCAACGAGCAGTACTTC
NA	TRBJ2-7	TRBV5-6	14	NA	CASSSTTNPYEQYF	TGTGCCAGCAGCTCCACGACAAACCCCTACGAGCAGTACTTC
NA	TRBJ2-2	TRBV12-5	13	NA	CASGPMNTGELFF	TGTGCTAGTGGTCCCATGAACACCGGGGAGCTGTTTTTT
NA	TRBJ2-3	TRBV5-6	15	NA	CASLQMVVSPDTQYF	TGTGCCAGCCTCCAGATGGTGGTCTCCCCAGATACGCAGTATTTT
NA	TRBJ2-7	TRBV11-2	15	NA	CASSLGVRSSYEQYF	TGTGCCAGCAGCTTAGGTGTCAGGAGCTCCTACGAGCAGTACTTC
NA	TRBJ2-2	TRBV14	16	NA	CASSRDGRRVTGELFF	TGTGCCAGCAGCCGGGACGGACGGAGGGTCACCGGGGAGCTGTTTTTT
NA	TRBJ1-4	TRBV5-1	14	NA	CASSSGTLNEKLFF	TGCGCCAGCAGCTCGGGGACCCTTAATGAAAAACTGTTTTTT
NA	TRBJ2-6	TRBV7-2	15	NA	CASKRTASGANVLTF	TGTGCCAGCAAACGGACAGCCTCTGGGGCCAACGTCCTGACTTTC
TRBD1	TRBJ1-1	TRBV5-8	14	NA	CASSLEGGLTEAFF	TGTGCCAGCAGCTTGGAAGGGGGCCTCACTGAAGCTTTCTTT
NA	TRBJ1-2	TRBV11-1	16	NA	CASSGDRGRPEYGYTF	TGTGCCAGCAGCGGCGACCGCGGACGTCCGGAATATGGCTACACCTTC
TRBD1	TRBJ1-2	TRBV27	14	NA	CASGTTGGRYGYTF	TGTGCCAGCGGGACGACAGGGGGGCGGTATGGCTACACCTTC
NA	TRBJ1-5	TRBV6-5	13	NA	CASSYSANQPQHF	TGTGCCAGCAGTTACTCGGCGAATCAGCCCCAGCATTTT
NA	TRBJ2-7	TRBV4-1	16	NA	CASSQEANSPPYEQYF	TGCGCCAGCAGCCAAGAGGCCAACTCTCCCCCCTACGAGCAGTACTTC
NA	TRBJ2-3	TRBV6-5	15	few	CASSRSRVSTDTQYF	TGTGCCAGCAGCCGATCGAGGGTGAGCACAGATACGCAGTATTTT
NA	TRBJ1-2	TRBV4-2	15	NA	CASSQEAAANYGYTF	TGTGCCAGCAGCCAAGAAGCCGCAGCTAACTATGGCTACACCTTC
NA	TRBJ2-1	TRBV10-1	17	NA	CASSDVIASPSYNEQFF	TGCGCCAGCAGTGATGTTATAGCATCCCCCTCCTACAATGAGCAGTTCTTC